This T cell receptor beta chain was captured in a study of blood T cell repertoires in COVID-19. For the study at large: PBMCs, B-cell-depleted T cells, or T cells were the source of the cDNA or gDNA that made up the material.

The germline gives CDR1 ENHRY, CDR2 SYGVKD. Germline trimming cut 6 bases from V and 2 bases from J; bases unmatched to any gene: 3. The CDR3 has 15 residues. Only in-frame clones appear in the TCRdb table, and some are missing; sequencing was by immunoSEQ multiplex PCR. Of about 240,000 clones listed, about 73% are singletons. This rearrangement joins TRBV10-3 to TRBJ2-3, with 12 bases that match TRBD2. The sequencing input was peripheral blood. The TCR originated in an elderly woman with acute or convalescent COVID-19. CDR3 nucleotides: TGTGCCATCAGGGGGACTAGCGGGCCCACAGATACGCAGTATTTT. It yields the protein CAIRGTSGPTDTQYF.